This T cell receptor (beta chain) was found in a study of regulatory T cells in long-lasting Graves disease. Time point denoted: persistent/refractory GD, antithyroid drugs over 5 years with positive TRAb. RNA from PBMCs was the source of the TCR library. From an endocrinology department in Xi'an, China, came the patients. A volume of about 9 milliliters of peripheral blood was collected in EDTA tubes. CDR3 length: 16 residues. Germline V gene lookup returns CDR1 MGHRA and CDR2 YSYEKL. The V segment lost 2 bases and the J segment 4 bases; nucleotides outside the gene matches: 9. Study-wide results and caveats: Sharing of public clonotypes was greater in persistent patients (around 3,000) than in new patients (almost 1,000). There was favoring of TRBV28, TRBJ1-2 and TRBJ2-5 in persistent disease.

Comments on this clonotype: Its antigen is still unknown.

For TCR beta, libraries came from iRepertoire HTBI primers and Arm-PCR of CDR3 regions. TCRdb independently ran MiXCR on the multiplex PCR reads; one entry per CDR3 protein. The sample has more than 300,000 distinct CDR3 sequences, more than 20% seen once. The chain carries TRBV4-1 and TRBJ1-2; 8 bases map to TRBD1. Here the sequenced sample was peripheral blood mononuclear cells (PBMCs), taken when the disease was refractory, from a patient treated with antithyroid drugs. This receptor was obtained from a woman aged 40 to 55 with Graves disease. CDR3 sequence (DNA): TGCGCCAGCAGCCAATTAATCAGACAGGGGCTCTATGGCTACACCTTC. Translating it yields CASSQLIRQGLYGYTF.